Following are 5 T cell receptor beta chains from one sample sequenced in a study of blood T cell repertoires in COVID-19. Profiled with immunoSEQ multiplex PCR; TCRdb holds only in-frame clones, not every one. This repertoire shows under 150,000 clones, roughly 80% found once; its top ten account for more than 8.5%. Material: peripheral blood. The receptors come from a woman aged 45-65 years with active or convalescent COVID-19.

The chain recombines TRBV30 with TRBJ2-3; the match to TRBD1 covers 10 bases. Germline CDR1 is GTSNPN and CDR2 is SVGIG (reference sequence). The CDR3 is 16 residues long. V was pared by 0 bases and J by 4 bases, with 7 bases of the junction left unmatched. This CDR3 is CAWSVRGTGVADTQYF. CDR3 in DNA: TGTGCCTGGAGTGTACGGGGGACAGGGGTCGCAGATACGCAGTATTTT.

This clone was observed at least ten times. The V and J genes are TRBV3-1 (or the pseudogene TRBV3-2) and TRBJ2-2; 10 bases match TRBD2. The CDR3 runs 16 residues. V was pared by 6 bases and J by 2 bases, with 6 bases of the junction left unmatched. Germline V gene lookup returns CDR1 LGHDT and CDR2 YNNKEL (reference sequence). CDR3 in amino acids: CASRETSGINTGELFF. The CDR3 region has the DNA TGTGCCAGCAGGGAAACTAGCGGGATAAACACCGGGGAGCTGTTTTTT.

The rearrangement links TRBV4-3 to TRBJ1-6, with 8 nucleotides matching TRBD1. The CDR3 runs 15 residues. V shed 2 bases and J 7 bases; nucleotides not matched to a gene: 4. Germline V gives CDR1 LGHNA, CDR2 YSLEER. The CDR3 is CASSQLHRGNSPLHF. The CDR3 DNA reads TGCGCCAGCAGCCAATTGCACAGGGGGAATTCACCCCTCCACTTT.

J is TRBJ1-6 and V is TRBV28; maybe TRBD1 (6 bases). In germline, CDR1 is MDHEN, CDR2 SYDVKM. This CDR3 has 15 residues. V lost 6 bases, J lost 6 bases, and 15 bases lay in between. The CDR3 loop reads CASSNDRTVNSPLHF. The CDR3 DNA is TGTGCCAGCAGCAACGACAGGACGGTTAATTCACCCCTCCACTTT.

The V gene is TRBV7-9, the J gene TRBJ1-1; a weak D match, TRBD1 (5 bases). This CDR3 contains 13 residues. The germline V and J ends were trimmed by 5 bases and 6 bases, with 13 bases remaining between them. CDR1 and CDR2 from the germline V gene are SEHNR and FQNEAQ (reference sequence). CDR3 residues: CASSPWGGAEAFF. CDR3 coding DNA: TGTGCCAGCAGCCCTTGGGGGGGAGCTGAAGCTTTCTTT.